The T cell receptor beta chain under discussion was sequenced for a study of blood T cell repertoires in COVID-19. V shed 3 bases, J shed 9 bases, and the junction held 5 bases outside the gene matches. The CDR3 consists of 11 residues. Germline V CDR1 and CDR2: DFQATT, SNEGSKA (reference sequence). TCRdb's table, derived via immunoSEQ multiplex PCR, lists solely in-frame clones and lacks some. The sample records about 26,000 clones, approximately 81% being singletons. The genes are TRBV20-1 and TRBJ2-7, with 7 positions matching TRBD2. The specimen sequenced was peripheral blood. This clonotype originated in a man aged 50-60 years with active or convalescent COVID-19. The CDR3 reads CSARGGDGQYF. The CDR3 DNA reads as TGCAGTGCTAGGGGAGGGGATGGGCAGTACTTC.